At least ten counts were recorded for the clone carrying this T cell receptor beta chain. Its target is not known. The source of the sample is a study of Graves' ophthalmopathy and Graves' hyperthyroidism. The TCR beta CDR3 regions underwent amplification from RNA transcripts. RT-PCR in the first round used HTBI primers; a second-round multiplex PCR followed. TCRdb passed the multiplex PCR reads through MiXCR, listing each CDR3 protein once. This repertoire shows some 370,000 distinct CDR3 sequences, about a sixth found once; its top ten account for about 2.4%. Germline lookup yields CDR1 LGHNA and CDR2 YNFKEQ. The CDR3 is made up of 15 amino acids. The V gene lost 0 bases and the J gene lost 5 bases, with 13 bases spanning the gap. Hyperthyroidism patients were newly diagnosed, ill under 2 months, and aged 18 to 65 years. Fresh peripheral blood (over 9.5 ml) yielded the PBMCs. General observations from the study: Among thyroid clonotypes expanded above 0.001 frequency, most also appeared in blood. Ophthalmopathy progression was predicted by the model at roughly 69% sensitivity and under 75% specificity.

The sequenced material came from peripheral blood. This TCR was recovered from an adult woman with stable Graves' hyperthyroidism. The chain employs TRBV4-2 and TRBJ2-5; D uncertain. CDR3 loop: CASSQDWVRSETQYF. In DNA form, the CDR3 reads TGTGCCAGCAGCCAAGATTGGGTTAGGTCGGAGACCCAGTACTTC.